Presented here are 4 T cell receptor beta chains from one specimen sequenced in a study of T cell changes during pregnancy in multiple sclerosis. The data were produced by immunoSEQ multiplex PCR, yet TCRdb's version contains in-frame clones alone and is incomplete. This table has more than 65,000 clones, roughly 91% appearing once. The material sequenced was peripheral blood, taken in the first trimester of pregnancy. The receptors were gathered from a female donor with multiple sclerosis, enrolled in a pregnancy study.

V and J are TRBV5-1 and TRBJ1-5; D not certain. V lost 1 base to trimming and J lost 8 bases, with 10 bases between them. This CDR3 has 13 residues. Germline V lookup: CDR1 SGHRS, CDR2 YFSETQ. CDR3 sequence (DNA): TGCGCCAGCAGCTTGTATTACGGAGAGCCCCAGCATTTT. Translation gives CASSLYYGEPQHF.

This chain connects TRBV5-1 to TRBJ2-2; D is unresolved. The germline CDR1 and CDR2 sequences are SGHRS and YFSETQ. V was shortened by 0 bases and J by 2 bases, with 5 bases between the two germline ends. The CDR3 is 14 residues long. The DNA for the CDR3 is TGCGCCAGCAGCTTGGACTACAACACCGGGGAGCTGTTTTTT. It is translated as CASSLDYNTGELFF.

The J gene is TRBJ2-6, the V gene TRBV9; TRBD1 agrees at 8 bases. The junction had 9 bases not matched to a gene; V was cut back by 1 base and J by 3 bases. The germline gives CDR1 SGDLS, CDR2 YYNGEE. There are 18 residues in the CDR3. The chain's CDR3 is CASSVSPGGPSGANVLTF. CDR3 sequence (DNA): TGTGCCAGCAGCGTATCTCCAGGGGGCCCTAGTGGGGCCAACGTCCTGACTTTC.

The rearrangement joins TRBV7-3 to TRBJ2-2, with D perhaps matching TRBD2 (6 bases). Germline CDR1 and CDR2: SGHTA and FQGTGA. V gave up 3 bases and J gave up 7 bases, with 6 bases separating them. The CDR3 has 12 residues. Here the CDR3 DNA reads TGTGCCAGCAGCTTCGGGGGCGGGGAGCTGTTTTTT. It translates to CASSFGGGELFF.